These 24 T cell receptor beta chains were sequenced from one sample in a study of CD8 T cells in ankylosing spondylitis. No antigen has been assigned to these receptors. TCRdb redid the calling of the 5' RACE reads with MiXCR, one entry per CDR3 protein. The top ten hold about 42% of the sample, which has roughly 220,000 distinct CDR3 sequences, 15% to 20% seen once. Study-level findings and limits: A motif in TCR beta, a set of eight highly homologous variants, appeared characteristic of ankylosing spondylitis blood.

The specimen sequenced was blood, either unsorted or a sorted T cell fraction (not recorded which). The source is a male donor with ankylosing spondylitis.

This clonotype has just a few counts. The chain links TRBV19 to TRBJ1-1; D unresolved. The length of the CDR3 is 16 residues. Germline CDR1 reads LNHDA; CDR2 reads SQIVND (reference sequence). V was clipped by 7 bases and J by 2 bases, with 20 bases between them. The CDR3 here is CASTFFPGSLNTEAFF. CDR3 sequence (DNA): TGTGCCAGTACGTTTTTCCCGGGCAGCCTTAACACTGAAGCTTTCTTT.

A single count supports this clonotype. The chain combines TRBV5-6 with TRBJ2-1, with TRBD2 identical over 11 bases. V lost 4 bases and J lost 14; bases outside the gene matches: 5. Germline lookup yields CDR1 SGHDT and CDR2 YYEEEE. This CDR3 contains 12 residues. The CDR3, as DNA: TGTGCCAGCAGCCCACAACTAGCGGGGGAGTTCTTC. It encodes CASSPQLAGEFF.

The gene calls are TRBV2 and TRBJ2-1; possibly TRBD1 or TRBD2 for D (5 bases each). Germline CDR1 SNHLY, CDR2 FYNNEI. V was trimmed by 3 bases and J by 10 bases, leaving 7 bases between them. The CDR3 is 11 amino acids. CDR3 protein: CASSDGAEQFF. The CDR3 region has the DNA TGTGCCAGCAGTGACGGGGCCGAGCAGTTCTTC.

The V call is TRBV28, the J call TRBJ2-5; no clear D gene. The germline V gene has CDR1 MDHEN and CDR2 SYDVKM. Trimming took off 5 bases at V and 2 bases at J, with 15 bases between the two ends. The length of the CDR3 is 15 residues. The chain's CDR3 is CASSPYPVQQETQYF. CDR3 nucleotide sequence: TGTGCCAGCAGTCCCTACCCGGTTCAACAAGAGACCCAGTACTTC.

In this sample, this clonotype turned up a few times. This chain joins TRBV7-2 and TRBJ1-1; TRBD1 is a possible D gene (5 bases). The CDR3 is made up of 13 amino acids. Trimming cost V 5 bases and J 4 bases, with 11 bases left between them. Germline CDR1 and CDR2: SGHTA and FQGNSA. The CDR3 DNA follows: TGTGCCAGCAGCGGCATTGGGGGCACTGAAGCTTTCTTT. It encodes CASSGIGGTEAFF.

The sample holds a few counts of this clonotype. J is TRBJ2-3 and V is TRBV4-2; D unclear. Trimming cost V 0 bases and J 2 bases, with 6 bases left between them. CDR3 length equals 14 residues. Germline V lookup: CDR1 LGHNA, CDR2 YNFKEQ. The CDR3: CASSQDQTTDTQYF. The CDR3 nucleotides are TGTGCCAGCAGCCAAGATCAGACCACAGATACGCAGTATTTT.

This sequence joins TRBV5-1 and TRBJ1-4, with D tentatively TRBD1 (6 bases). Trimming took off 0 bases at V and 5 bases at J, with 8 bases between the two ends. CDR1 and CDR2 (germline): SGHRS, YFSETQ. The CDR3 length is 14 residues. The CDR3, as DNA: TGCGCCAGCAGCTTGGGGACAGAGAATGAAAAACTGTTTTTT. This gives the protein CASSLGTENEKLFF.

This clonotype came up a few times. This rearrangement joins TRBV27 to TRBJ2-3, with D perhaps TRBD1 or TRBD2 (5 bases each). The CDR3 sequence is 14 residues long. The germline V and J ends were trimmed by 2 bases and 6 bases, with 12 bases remaining between them. In germline, CDR1 is MNHEY, CDR2 SMNVEV (reference sequence). CDR3 nucleotide sequence: TGTGCCAGCAGTTTAGGGACCTTCGCGGATACGCAGTATTTT. This translates into CASSLGTFADTQYF.

This clonotype was seen many times. The chain carries TRBV11-3 and TRBJ1-2; 9 nucleotides line up with TRBD1. The trim removed 5 bases at V and 4 bases at J, leaving 8 bases unmatched. Looked up from germline, CDR1 is SGHNT and CDR2 is YENEEA. CDR3 size: 15 residues. The CDR3 loop reads CASSPGQGLAYGYTF. The CDR3, as DNA: TGTGCCAGCAGCCCGGGACAGGGACTTGCCTATGGCTACACCTTC.

This clonotype has just a few counts. The rearrangement joins TRBV5-1 to TRBJ1-5; possible D gene TRBD1, 5 bases. The CDR3 is made up of 15 amino acids. Trimming stripped 1 base from V and 1 base from J, with 9 bases between. Germline-derived CDR1 and CDR2 are SGHRS and YFSETQ. The CDR3 nucleotides read TGCGCCAGCAGCTTGTTTGCAGGGAGCAATCAGCCCCAGCATTTT. Translated: CASSLFAGSNQPQHF.

This clonotype came up a few times. This chain uses TRBV7-9 with TRBJ1-1; the D is unclear. Germline V CDR1 and CDR2: SEHNR, FQNEAQ (reference sequence). This CDR3 has 14 amino acids. Trimming shortened V by 2 bases and J by 1 base, and 8 bases separated the two germline ends. This CDR3 reads CASSLIAGNTEAFF. CDR3 sequence (DNA): TGTGCCAGCAGCTTAATCGCAGGGAACACTGAAGCTTTCTTT.

With respect to this clonotype: Here the CDR3 omits its conserved ending phenylalanine or tryptophan, so a read error is the likely source. CDR3 in amino acids: CASSATTGRINSPLHI. CDR3 DNA sequence: TGTGCCAGCAGCGCCACTACGGGACGGATTAATTCACCCCTCCACATT. The chain employs TRBV7-6 and TRBJ1-6; the D gene is possibly TRBD1 (5 bases). CDR1 is SGHVS, CDR2 FNYEAQ, per germline. The CDR3 sequence is 16 residues long. Between the trimmed V and J ends, which lost 5 bases and 6 bases, there was a span of 17 bases.

This clonotype was counted between two and nine times. V and J are TRBV29-1 and TRBJ2-2, with 9 bases fitting TRBD1. Germline V gene data show CDR1 as SQVTM and CDR2 as ANQGSEA. V shed 7 bases, J shed 0 bases, and the junction held 3 bases outside the gene matches. CDR3 size: 14 residues. This chain's CDR3 is CSADRGSNTGELFF. DNA of the CDR3: TGCAGCGCAGACAGGGGGTCGAACACCGGGGAGCTGTTTTTT.

This clonotype was recorded many times. The chain employs TRBV5-1 and TRBJ2-5; 9 bases are a match to TRBD1. CDR3 size: 18 residues. After removal of 4 bases from V and 0 bases from J, the junction contained 13 bases not matched to a gene. CDR1 is SGHRS, CDR2 YFSETQ, per germline. The CDR3 coding sequence is TGCGCCAGCAGCCCCGGTCGTAGGACAGGGGAGTACCAAGAGACCCAGTACTTC. This translates into CASSPGRRTGEYQETQYF. The variable domain in full, completed from reference TRBV5-1 and TRBJ2-5, reads KAGVTQTPRYLIKTRGQQVTLSCSPISGHRSVSWYQQTPGQGLQFLFEYFSETQRNKGNFPGRFSGRQFSNSRSEMNVSTLELGDSALYLCASSPGRRTGEYQETQYFGPGTRLLVL.

The chain combines TRBV19 with TRBJ2-1; D call uncertain. The CDR3 extends over 15 amino acids. Germline-derived CDR1 and CDR2 are LNHDA and SQIVND (reference sequence). Trimming left V 7 bases short and J 6 bases short, with 19 bases between. CDR3 DNA: TGTGCCAGTACCGTGAGTGGGGATGTGGCCAATGAGCAGTTCTTC. It translates to CASTVSGDVANEQFF.

The chain uses TRBV5-6 and TRBJ2-5, with D possibly TRBD2 on 6 matching bases. CDR1 SGHDT and CDR2 YYEEEE come from the germline V gene. Deletions cut 4 bases from V and 5 bases from J, with 15 bases between. This CDR3 contains 14 residues. In nucleotides, the CDR3 is TGTGCCAGCAGCCCACGGCGGGGTGGGGAGACCCAGTACTTC. Protein sequence: CASSPRRGGETQYF.

The sample holds many counts of this clonotype. The chain is built from TRBV5-1 and TRBJ2-7; perhaps TRBD1 as D (5 bases). V lost 6 bases, J lost 5 bases, and 21 bases lay in between. CDR1 SGHRS and CDR2 YFSETQ come from the germline V gene. This CDR3 has 15 amino acids. This CDR3 reads CASTPLEGVRNEQYF. The CDR3 DNA reads as TGCGCCAGCACCCCCCTTGAAGGGGTTAGGAACGAGCAGTACTTC.

The rearrangement uses TRBV29-1 and TRBJ2-7; 11 bases are a match to TRBD1. In germline, CDR1 is SQVTM, CDR2 ANQGSEA. With 3 bases clipped from V and 7 bases from J, the junction kept 5 bases outside the gene matches. CDR3 length equals 13 residues. This chain's CDR3 is CSVDGQGAEEQYF. CDR3 bases: TGCAGCGTTGACGGACAGGGGGCAGAAGAGCAGTACTTC.

The chain recombines TRBV7-8 with TRBJ1-2; TRBD1 matches at 11 bases. V shed 10 bases, J shed 4 bases, and the junction held 5 bases outside the gene matches. Germline CDR1 reads SGHVS; CDR2 reads FQNEAQ. The CDR3 length is 13 residues. The chain's CDR3 is CAIGTGGSYGYTF. CDR3 coding DNA: TGTGCCATCGGGACAGGGGGAAGCTATGGCTACACCTTC.

The V call is TRBV7-6, the J call TRBJ2-5; no definite D call. V lost 5 bases and J 5 bases, leaving 12 bases between the germline ends. The germline gives CDR1 SGHVS, CDR2 FNYEAQ. CDR3 length: 13 amino acids. The CDR3 reads CASSPTIGETQYF. In nucleotides, the CDR3 is TGTGCCAGCAGCCCTACTATAGGGGAGACCCAGTACTTC.

The chain recombines TRBV27 with TRBJ1-5; D is unclear. Trimming took off 5 bases at V and 5 bases at J, with 13 bases between the two ends. Germline-derived CDR1 and CDR2 are MNHEY and SMNVEV (reference sequence). The CDR3 spans 14 residues. The CDR3 sequence: CASSVGLEDQPQHF. The CDR3 bases are TGTGCCAGCAGTGTTGGACTGGAGGATCAGCCCCAGCATTTT.

In this sample, this clonotype turned up a few times. The V gene is TRBV27, the J gene TRBJ1-1; perhaps TRBD1 as D (5 bases). Trimming took 5 bases from V and 4 from J, leaving 20 bases between them. The length of the CDR3 is 16 residues. Germline V CDR1 and CDR2: MNHEY, SMNVEV (reference sequence). The CDR3 reads CASSTSPLRGPTEAFF. In DNA, the CDR3 is TGTGCCAGCAGTACCTCCCCCCTTAGGGGCCCCACTGAAGCTTTCTTT.

By share, this clonotype counts as medium-sized. V gene TRBV25-1 combines with J gene TRBJ1-2, with D possibly being TRBD1 (5 bases). The CDR3 has 14 residues. CDR1 is MGHDK, CDR2 SYGVNS, per germline. V lost 6 bases, J lost 8 bases, and 19 bases lay in between. CDR3 bases: TGTGCCAGCAGACCCGGAGGCAGGGAACGGGGCTACACCTTC. This encodes CASRPGGRERGYTF.

The rearrangement joins TRBV9 to TRBJ2-1; 9 bases are a match to TRBD1. The CDR3 contains 18 residues. Germline CDR1 is SGDLS and CDR2 is YYNGEE. J lost 1 base, V lost 3 bases, and 11 bases had no gene match. The CDR3 loop is CASSDDLQGARSYNEQFF. The CDR3 DNA reads TGTGCCAGCAGCGACGATCTACAGGGGGCTAGATCCTACAATGAGCAGTTCTTC.